The 4 T cell receptor beta chains given below trace back to one sample, sequenced in a study of blood T cells in healthy people across ages (dated by TCRdb to 2015 to 2017). Library prep was done by 5' RACE. The instrument given in TCRdb is Illumina HiSeq 2500. A second PCR of about 6 to 11 cycles was performed with a sample-barcoded 5' primer and a J-beta primer mix. TCRdb reanalyzed the raw reads on its own, using fastp at Q25 for trimming and MiXCR for clone calling, and kept in-frame beta chains. Entries that share a CDR3 protein sequence are merged under the most common genes and DNA. Present in this sample are about 1 million distinct CDR3 sequences, more than 40% of which were seen just once. Of the sample, approximately 19% falls within the top ten clones. Sequences were obtained from blood. The receptors were sampled from a woman aged 60 to 75 in good health.

The J gene is TRBJ1-2, the V gene TRBV7-3; 8 positions match TRBD1. The CDR3 consists of 13 residues. Germline V gene lookup returns CDR1 SGHTA and CDR2 FQGTGA. The V segment lost 5 bases and the J segment 7 bases; nucleotides outside the gene matches: 6. CDR3 coding DNA: TGTGCCAGCAGCCCCACAGGGGGAGGTGGCTACACCTTC. Translated, it gives CASSPTGGGGYTF.

Only a few counts were recorded for this clonotype. This rearrangement joins TRBV20-1 to TRBJ2-1; the match to TRBD2 covers 8 bases. Germline V gene data show CDR1 as DFQATT and CDR2 as SNEGSKA (reference sequence). The length of the CDR3 is 14 residues. The V segment lost 4 bases and the J segment 3 bases; nucleotides outside the gene matches: 5. CDR3 sequence reads: CSANREGIYNEQFF. The CDR3 DNA follows: TGCAGTGCTAACCGGGAGGGTATCTACAATGAGCAGTTCTTC.

The chain couples TRBV7-9 to TRBJ2-5; D is undetermined. The DNA matches TRBJ2-7 better at its end, which makes the J call doubtful. Germline V CDR1 and CDR2: SEHNR, FQNEAQ (reference sequence). This CDR3 has 14 residues. CDR3 region: CASSLGLGTDEQYF. The CDR3 DNA is TGTGCCAGCAGCTTAGGGCTGGGAACGGACGAGCAGTACTTC.

The V call is TRBV5-1, the J call TRBJ2-7; D gene unclear. TRBJ2-1 matches the DNA end more closely, so the J call is doubtful. CDR3 length: 15 amino acids. The germline CDR1 and CDR2 sequences are SGHRS and YFSETQ. CDR3: CASSFDPGLGNEQFF. The CDR3 DNA sequence: TGCGCCAGCAGCTTCGACCCCGGTTTGGGGAATGAGCAGTTCTTC.